The clone carrying this T cell receptor (beta chain) has only a few counts. Its antigen remains unidentified. Germline is not matched at one junction end, which may reflect a read error. Attached unique molecular identifiers marked individual cDNA molecules. One entry per CDR3 protein, called by TCRdb with MiXCR from the 5' RACE reads. The profile shows tens of thousands of distinct CDR3 sequences, 12% of them singletons. These data come from a study of early T cells in non-severe SARS-CoV-2 infection. The wider study: The study sequenced bulk RNA from unsorted whole blood, with chains unpaired. Study results and caveats: Matching against VDJdb likely underestimated virus-specific expansions, favoring anti-spike CD8.

Specimen: whole blood. The receptor was derived from an adult who was a healthcare worker with PCR-confirmed SARS-CoV-2 infection or an uninfected control (not recorded which).

The CDR3 is CASSLAGGMYNEQFF. The CDR3 DNA reads TGTGCCAGCAGTTTAGCGGGGGGCATGTACAATGAGCAGTTCTTC. The V call is TRBV7-6, the J call TRBJ2-1; 10 positions agree with TRBD2. Per the germline V gene, CDR1 is SGHVS and CDR2 is FNYEAQ. This CDR3 is 15 amino acids long. Based on the CDR3 plus reference TRBV7-6 and TRBJ2-1, the full variable domain is GAGVSQSPRYKVTKRGQDVALRCDPISGHVSLYWYRQALGQGPEFLTYFNYEAQQDKSGLPNDRFSAERPEGSISTLTIQRTEQRDSAMYRCASSLAGGMYNEQFFGPGTRLTVL.